This T cell receptor beta chain was observed in a study of cytomegalovirus exposure and HLA in healthy donors. Findings of the study overall: Diagnosis of cytomegalovirus status made by the classifier reportedly showed high specificity and sensitivity. Through in vitro validation, three CMV-associated chains were shown to be specific for CMV antigens.

The CDR3 totals 13 residues. Per germline, CDR1 LNHDA and CDR2 SQIVND (reference sequence). V shed 6 bases, J shed 7 bases, and the junction held 4 bases outside the gene matches. This clone has only one observation. The antigen is unknown. PCR used 60 Vbeta primers and 13 Jbeta primers. Using immunoSEQ multiplex PCR, the repertoire was profiled, and TCRdb retains in-frame clones only, with some absent. The table includes about 140,000 clones, over 75% detected once. This chain joins TRBV19 and TRBJ1-5, with 9 bases matching TRBD1. Sequenced material: PBMCs. This receptor was obtained from a man in his forties or fifties in good health and CMV-seronegative. The CDR3 loop reads CASSGQGSQPQHF. CDR3 DNA sequence: TGTGCCAGTAGCGGACAGGGGAGCCAGCCCCAGCATTTT.